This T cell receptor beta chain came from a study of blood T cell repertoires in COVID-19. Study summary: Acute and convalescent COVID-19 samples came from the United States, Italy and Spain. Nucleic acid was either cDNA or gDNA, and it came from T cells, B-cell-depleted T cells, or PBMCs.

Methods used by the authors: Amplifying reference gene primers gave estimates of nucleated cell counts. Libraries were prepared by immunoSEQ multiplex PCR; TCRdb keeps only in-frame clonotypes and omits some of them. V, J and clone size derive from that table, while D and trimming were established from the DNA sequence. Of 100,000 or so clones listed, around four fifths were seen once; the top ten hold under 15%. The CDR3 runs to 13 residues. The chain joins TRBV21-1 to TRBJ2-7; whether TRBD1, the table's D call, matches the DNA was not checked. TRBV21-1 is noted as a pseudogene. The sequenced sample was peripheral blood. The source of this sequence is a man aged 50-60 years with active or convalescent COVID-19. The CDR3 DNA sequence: TGTGCCAGCAGCTTACACAGGGGCCTAGGGCAGTACTTC. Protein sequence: CASSLHRGLGQYF.